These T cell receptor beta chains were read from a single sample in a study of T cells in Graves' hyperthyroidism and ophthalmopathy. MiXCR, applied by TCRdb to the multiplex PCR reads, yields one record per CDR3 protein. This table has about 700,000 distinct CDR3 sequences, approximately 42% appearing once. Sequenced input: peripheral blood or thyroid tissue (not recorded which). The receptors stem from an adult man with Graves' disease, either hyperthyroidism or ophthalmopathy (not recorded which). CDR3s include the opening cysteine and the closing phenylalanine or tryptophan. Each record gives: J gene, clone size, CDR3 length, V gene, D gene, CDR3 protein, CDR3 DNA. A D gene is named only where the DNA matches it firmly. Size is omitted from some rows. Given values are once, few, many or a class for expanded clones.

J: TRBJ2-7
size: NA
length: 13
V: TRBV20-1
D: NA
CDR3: CSASGGTFYEQYF
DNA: TGCAGTGCTAGTGGGGGGACATTCTACGAGCAGTACTTC

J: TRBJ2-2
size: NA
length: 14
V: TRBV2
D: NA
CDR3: CASSEEGFTGELFF
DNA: TGTGCCAGCAGTGAAGAAGGTTTCACCGGGGAGCTGTTTTTT

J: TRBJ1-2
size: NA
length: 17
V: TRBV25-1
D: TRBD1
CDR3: CASSDSLPGQVVYGYTF
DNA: TGTGCCAGCAGTGACTCTCTTCCGGGACAGGTGGTCTATGGCTACACCTTC

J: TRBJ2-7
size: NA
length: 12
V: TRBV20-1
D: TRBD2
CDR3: CSATGRAYEQYF
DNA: TGCAGTGCTACAGGGAGGGCCTACGAGCAGTACTTC

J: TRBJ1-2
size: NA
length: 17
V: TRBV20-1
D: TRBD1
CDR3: CSARTAHPDRGLYGYTF
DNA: TGCAGTGCTAGAACCGCGCACCCGGACAGGGGGCTCTATGGCTACACCTTC

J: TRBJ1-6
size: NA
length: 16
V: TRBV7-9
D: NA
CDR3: CASGSGEGSGSSPLHF
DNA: TGTGCCAGCGGCTCTGGCGAGGGGTCCGGGAGTTCACCCCTCCACTTT

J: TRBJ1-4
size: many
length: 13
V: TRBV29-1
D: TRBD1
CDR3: CSATGAGGEKLFF
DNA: TGCAGCGCTACAGGGGCCGGCGGTGAAAAACTGTTTTTT

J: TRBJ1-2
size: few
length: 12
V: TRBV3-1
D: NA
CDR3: CASSQDVRGYTF
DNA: TGTGCCAGCAGCCAAGATGTCAGGGGCTACACCTTC

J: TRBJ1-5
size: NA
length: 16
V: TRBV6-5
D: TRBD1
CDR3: CASSYGYDRVDQPQHF
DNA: TGTGCCAGCAGTTACGGTTACGACAGGGTTGACCAGCCCCAGCATTTT

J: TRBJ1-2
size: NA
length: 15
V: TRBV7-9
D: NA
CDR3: CASSQDRETNYGYTF
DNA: TGTGCCAGCAGCCAAGATAGGGAGACTAACTATGGCTACACCTTC

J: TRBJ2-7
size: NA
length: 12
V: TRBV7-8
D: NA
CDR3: CASSNGLDEQYF
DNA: TGTGCCAGCAGCAACGGGCTTGACGAGCAGTACTTC

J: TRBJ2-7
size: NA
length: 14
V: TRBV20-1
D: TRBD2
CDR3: CSADSGGASYEQYF
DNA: TGCAGTGCTGATAGCGGGGGGGCAAGCTACGAGCAGTACTTC

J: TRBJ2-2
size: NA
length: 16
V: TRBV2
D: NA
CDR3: CASSDVRRSNTGELFF
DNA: TGTGCCAGCAGTGATGTTAGGAGATCGAACACCGGGGAGCTGTTTTTT

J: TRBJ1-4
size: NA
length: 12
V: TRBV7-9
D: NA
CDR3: CASSLGSEKPFF
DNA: TGTGCCAGCAGTTTGGGGTCTGAAAAACCGTTTTTT

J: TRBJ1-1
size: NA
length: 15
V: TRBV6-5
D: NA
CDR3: CASSYGGAWNTEAFF
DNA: TGTGCCAGCAGTTATGGGGGGGCATGGAACACTGAAGCTTTCTTT

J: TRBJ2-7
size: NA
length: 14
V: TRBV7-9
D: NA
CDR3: CASSARDHAYEQYF
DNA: TGTGCCAGCAGCGCCAGGGACCACGCCTACGAGCAGTACTTC

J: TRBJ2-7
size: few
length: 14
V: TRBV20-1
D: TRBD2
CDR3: CSVGLAAVSYEQYF
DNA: TGCAGTGTAGGGCTAGCGGCCGTATCCTACGAGCAGTACTTC

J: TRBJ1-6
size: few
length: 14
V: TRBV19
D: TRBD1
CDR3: CASSIGTGDSPLHF
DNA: TGTGCCAGTAGTATTGGAACAGGGGATTCACCCCTCCACTTT

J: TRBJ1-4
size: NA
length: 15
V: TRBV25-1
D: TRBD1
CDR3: CATSIPTGESEKLFF
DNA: TGTGCCACCTCGATACCGACAGGGGAAAGTGAAAAACTGTTTTTT

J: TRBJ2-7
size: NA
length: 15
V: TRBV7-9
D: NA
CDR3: CASRSQGPSSYEQYF
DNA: TGTGCCAGCAGATCACAGGGCCCGAGCTCCTACGAGCAGTACTTC